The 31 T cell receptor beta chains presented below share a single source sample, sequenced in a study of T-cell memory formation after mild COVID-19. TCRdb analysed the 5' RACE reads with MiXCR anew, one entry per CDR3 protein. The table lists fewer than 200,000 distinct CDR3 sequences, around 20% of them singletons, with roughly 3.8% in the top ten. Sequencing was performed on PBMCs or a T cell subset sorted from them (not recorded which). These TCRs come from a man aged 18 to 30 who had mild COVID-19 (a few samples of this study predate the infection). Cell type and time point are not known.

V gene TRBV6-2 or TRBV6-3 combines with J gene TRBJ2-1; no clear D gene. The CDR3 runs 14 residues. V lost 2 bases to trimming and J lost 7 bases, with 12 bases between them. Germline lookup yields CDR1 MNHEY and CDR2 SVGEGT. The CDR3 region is CASSYMGKGNEQFF. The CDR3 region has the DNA TGTGCCAGCAGTTACATGGGAAAGGGTAATGAGCAGTTCTTC.

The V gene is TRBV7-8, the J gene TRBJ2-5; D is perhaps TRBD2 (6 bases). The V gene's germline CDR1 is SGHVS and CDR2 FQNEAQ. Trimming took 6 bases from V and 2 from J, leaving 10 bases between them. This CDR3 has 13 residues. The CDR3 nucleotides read TGTGCCAGCAGGACCCGGGGGCAAGAGACCCAGTACTTC. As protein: CASRTRGQETQYF.

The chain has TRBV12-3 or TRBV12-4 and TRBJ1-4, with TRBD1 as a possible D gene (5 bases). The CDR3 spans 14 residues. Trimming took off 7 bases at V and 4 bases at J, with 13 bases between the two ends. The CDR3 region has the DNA TGTGCCAGCACCACCCGGGGGGGTAATGAAAAACTGTTTTTT. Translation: CASTTRGGNEKLFF.

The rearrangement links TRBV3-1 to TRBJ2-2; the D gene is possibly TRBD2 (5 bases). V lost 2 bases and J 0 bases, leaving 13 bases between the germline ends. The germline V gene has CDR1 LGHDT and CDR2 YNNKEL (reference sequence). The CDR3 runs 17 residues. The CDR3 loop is CASSQFAAAANTGELFF. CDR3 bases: TGTGCCAGCAGCCAATTCGCAGCGGCAGCGAACACCGGGGAGCTGTTTTTT.

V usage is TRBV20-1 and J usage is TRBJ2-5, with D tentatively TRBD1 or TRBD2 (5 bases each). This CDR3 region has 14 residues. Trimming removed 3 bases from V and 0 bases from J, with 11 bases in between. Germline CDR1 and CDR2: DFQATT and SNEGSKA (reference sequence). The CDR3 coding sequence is TGCAGTGCTAGCCTAGGGACGTACCAAGAGACCCAGTACTTC. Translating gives CSASLGTYQETQYF.

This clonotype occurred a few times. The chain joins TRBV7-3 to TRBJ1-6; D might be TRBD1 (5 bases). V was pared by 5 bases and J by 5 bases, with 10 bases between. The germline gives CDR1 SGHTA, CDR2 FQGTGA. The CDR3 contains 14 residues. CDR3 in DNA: TGTGCCAGCAGCAATCAGGGAGATAATTCACCCCTCCACTTT. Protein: CASSNQGDNSPLHF.

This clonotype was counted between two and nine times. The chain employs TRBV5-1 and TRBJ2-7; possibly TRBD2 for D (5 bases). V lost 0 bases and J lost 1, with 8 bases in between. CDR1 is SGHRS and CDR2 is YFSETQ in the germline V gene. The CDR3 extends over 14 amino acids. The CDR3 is CASSLGPGSYEQYV. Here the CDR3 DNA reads TGCGCCAGCAGCTTGGGTCCGGGATCCTACGAGCAGTACGTC.

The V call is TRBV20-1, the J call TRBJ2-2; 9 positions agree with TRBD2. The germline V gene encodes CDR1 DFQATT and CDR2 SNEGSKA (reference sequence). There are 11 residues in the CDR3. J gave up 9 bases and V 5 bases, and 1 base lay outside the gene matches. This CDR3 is CSALAGRELFF. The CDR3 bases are TGCAGTGCTCTAGCGGGACGGGAGCTGTTTTTT.

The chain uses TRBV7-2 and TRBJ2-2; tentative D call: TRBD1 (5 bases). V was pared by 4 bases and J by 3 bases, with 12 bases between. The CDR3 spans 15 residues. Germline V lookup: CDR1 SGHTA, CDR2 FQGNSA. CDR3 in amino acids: CASSSGQGHTGELFF. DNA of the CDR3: TGTGCCAGCAGCTCCGGACAAGGGCACACCGGGGAGCTGTTTTTT.

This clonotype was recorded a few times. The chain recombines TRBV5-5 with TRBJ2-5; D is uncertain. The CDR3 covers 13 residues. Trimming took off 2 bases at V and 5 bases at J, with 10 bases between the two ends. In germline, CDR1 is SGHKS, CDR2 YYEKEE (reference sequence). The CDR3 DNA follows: TGTGCCAGCAGCTTCTCGAGTGTGGAGACCCAGTACTTC. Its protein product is CASSFSSVETQYF.

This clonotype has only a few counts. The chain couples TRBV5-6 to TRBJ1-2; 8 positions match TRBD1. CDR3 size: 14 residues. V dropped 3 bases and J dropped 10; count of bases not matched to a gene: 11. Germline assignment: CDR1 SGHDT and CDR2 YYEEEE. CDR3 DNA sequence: TGTGCCAGCAGCTCCCCCAGGGGGCCCATCGCCTACACCTTC. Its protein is CASSSPRGPIAYTF. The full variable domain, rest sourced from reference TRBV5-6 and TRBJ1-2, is DAGVTQSPTHLIKTRGQQVTLRCSPKSGHDTVSWYQQALGQGPQFIFQYYEEEERQRGNFPDRFSGHQFPNYSSELNVNALLLGDSALYLCASSSPRGPIAYTFGSGTRLTVV.

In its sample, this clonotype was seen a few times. CDR3 residues: CASSPAGGSGYEQYF. The CDR3 region has the DNA TGTGCCAGCAGCCCTGCAGGGGGAAGTGGCTACGAGCAGTACTTC. The chain joins TRBV5-4 to TRBJ2-7, with 7 nucleotides matching TRBD1. This CDR3 region has 15 residues. J gave up 3 bases and V 4 bases, and 10 bases lay outside the gene matches. CDR1 and CDR2 (germline): SGHNT, YYREEE (reference sequence).

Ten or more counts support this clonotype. The CDR3 region has the DNA TGTGCCAGCAGCTTACAAAGCGGGTTCAATCAGCCCCAGCATTTT. Protein: CASSLQSGFNQPQHF. The chain couples TRBV7-6 to TRBJ1-5; D not resolved. The CDR3 is 15 residues long. Germline CDR1 reads SGHVS; CDR2 reads FNYEAQ. Trimming took off 2 bases at V and 3 bases at J, with 11 bases between the two ends.

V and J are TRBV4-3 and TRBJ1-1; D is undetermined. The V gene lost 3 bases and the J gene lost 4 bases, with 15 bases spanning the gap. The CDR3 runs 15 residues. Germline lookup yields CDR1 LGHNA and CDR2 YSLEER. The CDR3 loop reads CASSQESTGSTEAFF. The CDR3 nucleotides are TGCGCCAGCAGCCAGGAGAGCACCGGGAGCACTGAAGCTTTCTTT.

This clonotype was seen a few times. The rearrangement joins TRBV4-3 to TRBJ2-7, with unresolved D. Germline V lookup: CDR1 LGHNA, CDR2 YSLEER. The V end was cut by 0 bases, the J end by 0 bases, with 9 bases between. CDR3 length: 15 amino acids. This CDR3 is CASSQDPAGSYEQYF. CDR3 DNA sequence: TGCGCCAGCAGCCAAGATCCCGCAGGCTCCTACGAGCAGTACTTC.

The CDR3 region has the DNA TGTGCCAGCAGCGTGGGCAGGGGGAGTGGAGGCTACACCTTC. Amino acids: CASSVGRGSGGYTF. The V call is TRBV9, the J call TRBJ1-2; TRBD1 matches 7 bases. The CDR3 loop spans 14 amino acids. Per germline, CDR1 SGDLS and CDR2 YYNGEE. V shed 2 bases, J shed 8 bases, and the junction held 9 bases outside the gene matches.

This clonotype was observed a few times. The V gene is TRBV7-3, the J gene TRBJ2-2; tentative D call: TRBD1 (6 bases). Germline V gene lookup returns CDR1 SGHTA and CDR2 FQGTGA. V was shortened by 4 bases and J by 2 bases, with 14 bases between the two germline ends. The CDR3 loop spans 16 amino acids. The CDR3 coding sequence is TGTGCCAGCAGCTCAAACAGGGCCGGAAACACCGGGGAGCTGTTTTTT. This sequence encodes CASSSNRAGNTGELFF.

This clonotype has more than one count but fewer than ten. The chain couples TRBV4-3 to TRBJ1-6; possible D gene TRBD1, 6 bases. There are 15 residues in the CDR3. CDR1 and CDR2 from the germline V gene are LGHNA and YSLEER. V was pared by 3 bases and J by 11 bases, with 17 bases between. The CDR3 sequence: CASSQENREGTPLHF. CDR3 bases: TGCGCCAGCAGCCAGGAGAACAGGGAAGGAACACCCCTCCACTTT.

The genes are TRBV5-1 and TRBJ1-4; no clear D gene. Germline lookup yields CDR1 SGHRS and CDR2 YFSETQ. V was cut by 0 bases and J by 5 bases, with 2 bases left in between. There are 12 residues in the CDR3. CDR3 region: CASSLDNEKLFF. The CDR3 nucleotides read TGCGCCAGCAGCTTGGACAATGAAAAACTGTTTTTT.

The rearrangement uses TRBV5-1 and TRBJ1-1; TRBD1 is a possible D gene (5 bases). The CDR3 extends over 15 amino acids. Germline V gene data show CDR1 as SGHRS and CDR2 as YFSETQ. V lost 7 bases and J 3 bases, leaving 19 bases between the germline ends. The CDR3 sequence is CASAPVGGGDTEAFF. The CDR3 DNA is TGCGCCAGCGCGCCGGTGGGCGGGGGGGACACTGAAGCTTTCTTT.

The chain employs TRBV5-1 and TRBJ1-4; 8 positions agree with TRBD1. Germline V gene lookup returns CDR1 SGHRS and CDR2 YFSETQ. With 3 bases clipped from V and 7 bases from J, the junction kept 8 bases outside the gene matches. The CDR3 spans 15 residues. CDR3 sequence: CASSSQGAQGEKLFF. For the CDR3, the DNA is TGCGCCAGCAGCTCCCAGGGGGCCCAGGGTGAAAAACTGTTTTTT.

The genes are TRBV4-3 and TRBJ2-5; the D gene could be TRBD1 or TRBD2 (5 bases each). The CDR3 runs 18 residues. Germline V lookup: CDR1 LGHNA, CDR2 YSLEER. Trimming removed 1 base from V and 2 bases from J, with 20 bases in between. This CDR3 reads CASSQVASAGWEQETQYF. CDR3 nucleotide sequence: TGCGCCAGCAGCCAAGTCGCCTCGGCAGGGTGGGAGCAAGAGACCCAGTACTTC.

CDR3 sequence: CASSRWGETEAFF. The CDR3 bases are TGTGCCAGCAGTAGGTGGGGGGAAACTGAAGCTTTCTTT. The chain recombines TRBV6-2 or TRBV6-3 with TRBJ1-1; tentatively, D is TRBD1 (5 bases). V was cut by 5 bases and J by 5 bases, with 12 bases left in between. Germline V gene sequence: CDR1 MNHEY, CDR2 SVGEGT. The CDR3 sequence is 13 residues long.

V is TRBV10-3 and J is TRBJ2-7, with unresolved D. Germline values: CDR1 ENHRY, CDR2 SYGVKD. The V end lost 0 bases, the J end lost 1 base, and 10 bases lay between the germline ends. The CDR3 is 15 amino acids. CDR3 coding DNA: TGTGCCATCAGTGAGTCAGGCCAGGCATCCTACGAGCAGTACGTC. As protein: CAISESGQASYEQYV.

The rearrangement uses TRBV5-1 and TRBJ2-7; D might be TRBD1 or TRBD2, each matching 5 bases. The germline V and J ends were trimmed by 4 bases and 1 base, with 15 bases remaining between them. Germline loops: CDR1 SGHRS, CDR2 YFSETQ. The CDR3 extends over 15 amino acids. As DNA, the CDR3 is TGCGCCAGCAGCGTAACCGGGACGATTTCCTACGAGCAGTACTTC. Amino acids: CASSVTGTISYEQYF. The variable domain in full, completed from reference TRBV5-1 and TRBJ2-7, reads KAGVTQTPRYLIKTRGQQVTLSCSPISGHRSVSWYQQTPGQGLQFLFEYFSETQRNKGNFPGRFSGRQFSNSRSEMNVSTLELGDSALYLCASSVTGTISYEQYFGPGTRLTVT.

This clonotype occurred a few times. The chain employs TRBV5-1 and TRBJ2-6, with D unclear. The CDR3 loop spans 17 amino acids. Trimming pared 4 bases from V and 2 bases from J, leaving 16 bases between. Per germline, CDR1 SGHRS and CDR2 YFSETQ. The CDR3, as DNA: TGCGCCAGCAGCCACCAGGACGGACGGACTGGGGCCAACGTCCTGACTTTC. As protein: CASSHQDGRTGANVLTF.

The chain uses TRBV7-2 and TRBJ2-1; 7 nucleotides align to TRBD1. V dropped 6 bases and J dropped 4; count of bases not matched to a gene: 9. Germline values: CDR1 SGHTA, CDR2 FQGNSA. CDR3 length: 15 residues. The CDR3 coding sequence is TGTGCCAGCAGAATAACCGGGACAGATTACAATGAGCAGTTCTTC. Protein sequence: CASRITGTDYNEQFF.

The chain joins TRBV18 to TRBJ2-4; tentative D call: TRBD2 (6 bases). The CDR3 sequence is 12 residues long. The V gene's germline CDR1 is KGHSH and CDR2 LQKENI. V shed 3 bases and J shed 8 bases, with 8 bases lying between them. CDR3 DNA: TGTGCCAGCTCACCTGGGGAGGACATTCAGTACTTC. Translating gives CASSPGEDIQYF. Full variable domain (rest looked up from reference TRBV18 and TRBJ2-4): NAGVMQNPRHLVRRRGQEARLRCSPMKGHSHVYWYRQLPEEGLKFMVYLQKENIIDESGMPKERFSAEFPKEGPSILRIQQVVRGDSAAYFCASSPGEDIQYFGAGTRLSVL.

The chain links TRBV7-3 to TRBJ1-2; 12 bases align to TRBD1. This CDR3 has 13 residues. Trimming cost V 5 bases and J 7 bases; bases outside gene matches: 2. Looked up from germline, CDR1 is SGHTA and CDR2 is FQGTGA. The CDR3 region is CASSAGQGAGYTF. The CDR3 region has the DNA TGTGCCAGCAGCGCGGGACAGGGGGCTGGCTACACCTTC.

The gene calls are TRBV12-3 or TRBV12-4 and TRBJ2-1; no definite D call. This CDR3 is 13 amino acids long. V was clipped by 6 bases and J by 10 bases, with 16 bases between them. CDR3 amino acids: CASSQDRAGEQFF. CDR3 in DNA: TGTGCCAGCAGCCAGGACCGCGCCGGAGAGCAGTTCTTC.

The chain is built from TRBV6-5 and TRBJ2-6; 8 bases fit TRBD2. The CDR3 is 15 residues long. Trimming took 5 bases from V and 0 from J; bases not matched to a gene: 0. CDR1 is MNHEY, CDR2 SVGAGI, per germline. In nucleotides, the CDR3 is TGTGCCAGCAGTCGGGGGGGCTCTGGGGCCAACGTCCTGACTTTC. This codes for CASSRGGSGANVLTF.